The sequence of this TCR beta chain was determined in a study of cytomegalovirus exposure and HLA in healthy donors. This table comes from immunoSEQ multiplex PCR, and its TCRdb copy is limited to in-frame clones, with some not included. The sample contains around 180,000 clones, around 86% of which appear only once. The donors were part of the validation cohort of 100 to 150 subjects. That cohort was separate from the first cohort, which comprised under 750 subjects. This CDR3 spans 15 amino acids. V was shortened by 2 bases and J by 0 bases, with 5 bases between the two germline ends. Germline CDR1 is MRHNA and CDR2 is SNTAGT.

The specimen was PBMCs. The rearrangement links TRBV6-4 to TRBJ2-6; D is perhaps TRBD1 (5 bases). The source of this sequence is a woman aged 18 to 35 in good health and CMV-seronegative. CDR3: CASSDGHSGANVLTF. CDR3 DNA: TGTGCCAGCAGTGACGGACACTCTGGGGCCAACGTCCTGACTTTC.